The present T cell receptor (beta chain) was sequenced within a study of blood T cell repertoires in COVID-19. Whole-study context: Material from acute and convalescent COVID-19 was sourced from the United States, Italy and Spain. PBMCs, B-cell-depleted T cells, or T cells were the source of the cDNA or gDNA that made up the material.

Both ends counted, the CDR3 spans 11 residues. Looked up from germline, CDR1 is SEHNR and CDR2 is FQNEAQ (reference sequence). This table comes from immunoSEQ multiplex PCR, and its TCRdb copy is limited to in-frame clones, with some not included. The data contain about 250,000 clones, over 75% of them singletons. A word on this clone: Likely a read error: the CDR3 ends without its conserved phenylalanine or tryptophan. No DNA is shown, since the ends of the CDR3 on it are uncertain; the CDR3 is the one TCRdb lists.

Recruitment covered roughly 24 US areas and drew participants whose ages spanned 18 to 89 years. Sequencing used PBMCs or T cells enriched from blood (not recorded which). The clonotype comes from a woman younger than 30 who had recovered from COVID-19. The V call is TRBV7-9, the J call TRBJ2-4; the D segment call TRBD1 is taken from the table without a DNA check. CDR3 in amino acids: CASSLGVTGHL.